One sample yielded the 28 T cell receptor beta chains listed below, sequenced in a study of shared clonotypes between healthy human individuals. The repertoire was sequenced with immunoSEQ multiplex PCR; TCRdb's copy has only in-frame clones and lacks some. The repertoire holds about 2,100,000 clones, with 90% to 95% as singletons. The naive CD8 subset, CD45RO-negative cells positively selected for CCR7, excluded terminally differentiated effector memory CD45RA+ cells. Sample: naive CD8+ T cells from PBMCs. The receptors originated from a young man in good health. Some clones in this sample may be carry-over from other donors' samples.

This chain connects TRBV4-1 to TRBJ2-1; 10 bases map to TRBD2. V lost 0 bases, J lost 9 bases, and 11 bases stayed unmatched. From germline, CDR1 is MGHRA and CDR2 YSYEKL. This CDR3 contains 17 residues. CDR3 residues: CASSQESLAGVPGEQFF. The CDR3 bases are TGCGCCAGCAGCCAAGAATCCCTAGCGGGAGTACCCGGTGAGCAGTTCTTC.

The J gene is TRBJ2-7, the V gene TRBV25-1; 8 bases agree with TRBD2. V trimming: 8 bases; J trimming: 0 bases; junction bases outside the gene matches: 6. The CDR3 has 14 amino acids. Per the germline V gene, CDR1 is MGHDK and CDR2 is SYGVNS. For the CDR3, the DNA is TGTGCCAGCCCGGAGCGGGGGAGCTCCTACGAGCAGTACTTC. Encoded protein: CASPERGSSYEQYF.

The CDR3: CASSSGTGISGRGYTF. Written as DNA, the CDR3 is TGTGCCAGCAGCTCCGGGACAGGGATATCGGGTCGTGGCTACACCTTC. J is TRBJ1-2 and V is TRBV9; 9 nucleotides agree with TRBD1. Germline loops: CDR1 SGDLS, CDR2 YYNGEE. This CDR3 region has 16 residues. J gave up 7 bases and V 4 bases, and 14 bases lay outside the gene matches.

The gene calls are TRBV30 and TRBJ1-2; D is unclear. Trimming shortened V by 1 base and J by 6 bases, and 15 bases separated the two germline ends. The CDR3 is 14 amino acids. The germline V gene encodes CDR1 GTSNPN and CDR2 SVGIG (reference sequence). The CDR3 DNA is TGTGCCTGGAGTGCCTCCCCTAAAACGGATGGCTACACCTTC. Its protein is CAWSASPKTDGYTF.

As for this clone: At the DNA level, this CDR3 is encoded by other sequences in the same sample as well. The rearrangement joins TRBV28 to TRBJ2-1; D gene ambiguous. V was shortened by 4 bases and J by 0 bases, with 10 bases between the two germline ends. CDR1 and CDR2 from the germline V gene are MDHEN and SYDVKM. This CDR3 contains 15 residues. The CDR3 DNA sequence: TGTGCCAGCAGTTCGGACGGAAGCTCCTACAATGAGCAGTTCTTC. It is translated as CASSSDGSSYNEQFF.

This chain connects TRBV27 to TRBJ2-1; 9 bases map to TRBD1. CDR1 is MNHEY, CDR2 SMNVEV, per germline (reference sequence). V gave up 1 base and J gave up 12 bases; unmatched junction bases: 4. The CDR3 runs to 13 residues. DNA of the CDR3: TGTGCCAGCAGTTTATTCTTGGGACAGGGGCAGTTCTTC. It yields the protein CASSLFLGQGQFF.

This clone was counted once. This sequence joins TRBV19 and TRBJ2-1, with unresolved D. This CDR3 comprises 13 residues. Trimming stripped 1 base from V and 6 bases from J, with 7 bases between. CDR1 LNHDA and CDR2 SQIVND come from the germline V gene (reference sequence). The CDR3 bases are TGTGCCAGTAGTATAGGGTACACCAATGAGCAGTTCTTC. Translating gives CASSIGYTNEQFF.

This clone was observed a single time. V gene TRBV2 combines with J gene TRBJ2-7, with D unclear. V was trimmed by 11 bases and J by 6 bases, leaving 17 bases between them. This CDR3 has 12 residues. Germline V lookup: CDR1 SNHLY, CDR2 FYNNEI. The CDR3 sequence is CAGRNSQFEQYF. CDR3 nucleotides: TGTGCCGGTCGAAACTCGCAGTTCGAGCAGTACTTC.

Written as DNA, the CDR3 is TGTGCCAGCAGCCGGGTGACCCCGGCGGACAATGAGCAGTTCTTC. Translated, it gives CASSRVTPADNEQFF. J is TRBJ2-1 and V is TRBV7-9; no clear D gene. This CDR3 is 15 amino acids long. Trimming took off 5 bases at V and 5 bases at J, with 16 bases between the two ends. Germline CDR1 and CDR2: SEHNR and FQNEAQ (reference sequence).

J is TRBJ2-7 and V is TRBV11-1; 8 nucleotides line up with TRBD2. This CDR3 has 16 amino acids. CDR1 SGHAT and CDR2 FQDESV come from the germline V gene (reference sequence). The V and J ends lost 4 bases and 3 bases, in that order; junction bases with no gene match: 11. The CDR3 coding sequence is TGTGCCAGCAGCTCCGGGGGGGTGGTGGCAGACTACGAGCAGTACTTC. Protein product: CASSSGGVVADYEQYF. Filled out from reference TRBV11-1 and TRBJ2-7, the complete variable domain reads EAEVAQSPRYKITEKSQAVAFWCDPISGHATLYWYRQILGQGPELLVQFQDESVVDDSQLPKDRFSAERLKGVDSTLKIQPAELGDSAMYLCASSSGGVVADYEQYFGPGTRLTVT.

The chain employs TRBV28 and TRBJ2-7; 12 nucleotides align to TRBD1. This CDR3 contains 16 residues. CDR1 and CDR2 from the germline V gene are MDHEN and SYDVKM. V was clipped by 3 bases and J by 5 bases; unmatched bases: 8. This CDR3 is CASSFGTGGLSDEQYF. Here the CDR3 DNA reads TGTGCCAGCAGTTTCGGGACAGGGGGCTTAAGCGACGAGCAGTACTTC. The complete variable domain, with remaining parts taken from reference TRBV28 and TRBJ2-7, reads DVKVTQSSRYLVKRTGEKVFLECVQDMDHENMFWYRQDPGLGLRLIYFSYDVKMKEKGDIPEGYSVSREKKERFSLILESASTNQTSMYLCASSFGTGGLSDEQYFGPGTRLTVT.

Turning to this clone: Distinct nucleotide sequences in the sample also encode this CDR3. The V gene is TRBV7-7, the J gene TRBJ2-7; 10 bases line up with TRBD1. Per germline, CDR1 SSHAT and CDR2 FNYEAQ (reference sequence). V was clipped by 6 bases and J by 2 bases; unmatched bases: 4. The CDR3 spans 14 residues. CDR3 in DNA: TGTGCCAGCAGTCCCGGGACAGGGGCCTACGAGCAGTACTTC. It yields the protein CASSPGTGAYEQYF. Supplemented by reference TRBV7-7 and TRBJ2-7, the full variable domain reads GAGVSQSPRYKVTKRGQDVTLRCDPISSHATLYWYQQALGQGPEFLTYFNYEAQPDKSGLPSDRFSAERPEGSISTLTIQRTEQRDSAMYRCASSPGTGAYEQYFGPGTRLTVT.

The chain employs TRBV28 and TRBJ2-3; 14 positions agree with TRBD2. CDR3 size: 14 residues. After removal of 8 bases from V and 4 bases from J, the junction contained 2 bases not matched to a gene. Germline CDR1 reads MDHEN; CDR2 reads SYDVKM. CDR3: CASGLAGGADTQYF. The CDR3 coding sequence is TGTGCCAGCGGACTAGCGGGAGGTGCAGATACGCAGTATTTT.

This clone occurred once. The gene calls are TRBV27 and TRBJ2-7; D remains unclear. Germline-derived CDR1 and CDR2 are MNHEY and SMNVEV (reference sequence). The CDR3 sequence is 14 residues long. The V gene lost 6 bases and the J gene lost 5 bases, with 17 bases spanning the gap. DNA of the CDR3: TGTGCCAGCAGCCCCGGCAGGCAGACCCACGAGCAGTACTTC. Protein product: CASSPGRQTHEQYF.

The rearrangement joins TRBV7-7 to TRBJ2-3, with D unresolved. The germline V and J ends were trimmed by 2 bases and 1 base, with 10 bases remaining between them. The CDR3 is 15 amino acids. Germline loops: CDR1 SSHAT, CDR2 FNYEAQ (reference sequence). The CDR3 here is CASSLHEGRTDTQYF. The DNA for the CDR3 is TGTGCCAGCAGCTTACATGAAGGGCGCACAGATACGCAGTATTTT.

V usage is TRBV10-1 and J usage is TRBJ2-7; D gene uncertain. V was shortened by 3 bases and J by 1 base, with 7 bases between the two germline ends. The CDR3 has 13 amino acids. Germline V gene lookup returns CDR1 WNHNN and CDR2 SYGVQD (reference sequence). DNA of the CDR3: TGCGCCAGCAGTGACCCGGAATCCTACGAGCAGTACTTC. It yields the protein CASSDPESYEQYF.

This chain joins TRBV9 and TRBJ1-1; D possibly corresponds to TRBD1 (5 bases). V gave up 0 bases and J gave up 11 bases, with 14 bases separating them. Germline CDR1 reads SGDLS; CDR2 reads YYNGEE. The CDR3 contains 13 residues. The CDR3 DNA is TGTGCCAGCAGCGTAGGAGGGGAGGCAATGGCTTTCTTT. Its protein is CASSVGGEAMAFF.

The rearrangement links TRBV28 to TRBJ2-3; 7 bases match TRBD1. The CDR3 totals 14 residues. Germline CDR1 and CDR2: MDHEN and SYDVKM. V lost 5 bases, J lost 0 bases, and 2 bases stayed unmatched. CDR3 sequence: CASSETGSTDTQYF. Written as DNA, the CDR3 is TGTGCCAGCAGTGAGACAGGGAGCACAGATACGCAGTATTTT.

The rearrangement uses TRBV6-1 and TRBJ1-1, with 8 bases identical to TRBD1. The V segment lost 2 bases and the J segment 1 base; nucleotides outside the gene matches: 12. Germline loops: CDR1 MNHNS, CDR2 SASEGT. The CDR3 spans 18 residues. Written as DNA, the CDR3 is TGTGCCAGCAGTGAAAGAAGTCCCGGGACAGGCTGGAACACTGAAGCTTTCTTT. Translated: CASSERSPGTGWNTEAFF.

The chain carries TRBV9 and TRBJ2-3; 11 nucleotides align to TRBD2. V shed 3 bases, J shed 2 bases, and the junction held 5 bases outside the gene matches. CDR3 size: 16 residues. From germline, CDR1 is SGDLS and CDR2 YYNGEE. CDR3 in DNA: TGTGCCAGCAGCGGAAATAGCGGGAGGGACACAGATACGCAGTATTTT. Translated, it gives CASSGNSGRDTDTQYF.

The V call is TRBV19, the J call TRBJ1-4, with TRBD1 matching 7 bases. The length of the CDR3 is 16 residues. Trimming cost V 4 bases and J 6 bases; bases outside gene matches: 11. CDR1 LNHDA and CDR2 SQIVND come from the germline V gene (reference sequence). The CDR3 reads CASSTSRRDSHEKLFF. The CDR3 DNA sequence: TGTGCCAGTAGTACCTCACGCCGGGACAGTCATGAAAAACTGTTTTTT.

The CDR3 region has the DNA TGCAGCGGTGCGGACCACTCCTACAATGAGCAGTTCTTC. This sequence encodes CSGADHSYNEQFF. The rearrangement uses TRBV29-1 and TRBJ2-1; no clear D. V dropped 7 bases and J dropped 0 bases, with 10 bases sitting between them. CDR3 size: 13 residues. CDR1 is SQVTM and CDR2 is ANQGSEA in the germline V gene.

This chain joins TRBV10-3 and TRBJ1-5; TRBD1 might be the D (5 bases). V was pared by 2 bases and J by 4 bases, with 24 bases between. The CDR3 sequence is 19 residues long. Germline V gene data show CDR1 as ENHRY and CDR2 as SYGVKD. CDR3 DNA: TGTGCCATCAGTGAGAGCCGCCAGAAAGAGGGGCGAAGTAATCAGCCCCAGCATTTT. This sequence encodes CAISESRQKEGRSNQPQHF.

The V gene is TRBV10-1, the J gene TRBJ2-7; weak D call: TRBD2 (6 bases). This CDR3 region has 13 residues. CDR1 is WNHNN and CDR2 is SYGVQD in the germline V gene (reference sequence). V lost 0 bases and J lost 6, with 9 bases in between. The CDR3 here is CASSESETSEQYF. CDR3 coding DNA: TGCGCCAGCAGTGAGTCTGAGACTAGCGAGCAGTACTTC.

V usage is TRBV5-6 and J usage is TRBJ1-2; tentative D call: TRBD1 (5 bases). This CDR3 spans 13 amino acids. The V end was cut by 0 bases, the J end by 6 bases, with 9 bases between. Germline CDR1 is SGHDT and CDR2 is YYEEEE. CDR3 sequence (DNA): TGTGCCAGCAGCTTGGGTGGACACGATGGCTACACCTTC. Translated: CASSLGGHDGYTF.

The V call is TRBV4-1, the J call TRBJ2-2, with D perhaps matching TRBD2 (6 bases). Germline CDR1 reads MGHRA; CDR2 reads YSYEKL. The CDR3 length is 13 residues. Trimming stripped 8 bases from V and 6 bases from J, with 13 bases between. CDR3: CASLSEGPGELFF. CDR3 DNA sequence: TGCGCCAGCTTGTCGGAGGGCCCCGGGGAGCTGTTTTTT.

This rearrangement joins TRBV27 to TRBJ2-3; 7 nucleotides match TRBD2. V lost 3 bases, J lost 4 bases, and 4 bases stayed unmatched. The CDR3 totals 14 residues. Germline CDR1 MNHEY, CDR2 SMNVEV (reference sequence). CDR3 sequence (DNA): TGTGCCAGCAGTTTGAGCGGGGCTCCAGATACGCAGTATTTT. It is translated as CASSLSGAPDTQYF.

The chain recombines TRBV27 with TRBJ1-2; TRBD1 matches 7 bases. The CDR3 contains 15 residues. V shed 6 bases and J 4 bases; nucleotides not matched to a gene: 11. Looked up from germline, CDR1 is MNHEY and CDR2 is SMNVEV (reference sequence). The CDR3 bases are TGTGCCAGCAGGCGGGGGCAGGGGGGACTCTATGGCTACACCTTC. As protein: CASRRGQGGLYGYTF.